One sample yielded the 17 T cell receptor beta chains listed below, sequenced in a study of shared clonotypes between healthy human individuals. TCRdb's table, derived via immunoSEQ multiplex PCR, lists solely in-frame clones and lacks some. Of roughly 450,000 clones in the sample, 70% to 80% were seen once. Material for sequencing was PBMCs. The receptor source for this set is a woman aged 40 to 50 in good health. Some clones in this sample may be carry-over from other donors' samples.

The V call is TRBV6-1, the J call TRBJ2-6; D is undetermined. V was clipped by 4 bases and J by 0 bases, with 4 bases between them. Germline CDR1 is MNHNS and CDR2 is SASEGT. CDR3 length: 14 amino acids. The CDR3 DNA sequence: TGTGCCAGCAGTGTTGCCTCTGGGGCCAACGTCCTGACTTTC. It encodes CASSVASGANVLTF.

V usage is TRBV7-3 and J usage is TRBJ1-2; D is undetermined. Trimming took off 8 bases at V and 7 bases at J, with 11 bases between the two ends. Germline assignment: CDR1 SGHTA and CDR2 FQGTGA. This CDR3 region has 11 residues. The CDR3 loop reads CASGELGGYTF. CDR3 coding DNA: TGTGCCAGCGGCGAACTTGGTGGCTACACCTTC.

The chain recombines TRBV4-1 with TRBJ2-5; 9 bases line up with TRBD2. The ends lost 0 bases at V and 4 bases at J; junction bases unmatched: 12. Germline V gene lookup returns CDR1 MGHRA and CDR2 YSYEKL. CDR3 length: 18 residues. CDR3: CASSQDPRTSAGGETQYF. The CDR3 DNA reads as TGCGCCAGCAGCCAAGATCCACGGACTAGCGCAGGAGGAGAGACCCAGTACTTC.

The rearrangement links TRBV5-1 to TRBJ2-5; the D gene is possibly TRBD1 (6 bases). Germline loops: CDR1 SGHRS, CDR2 YFSETQ. This CDR3 comprises 13 residues. The germline V and J ends were trimmed by 5 bases and 4 bases, with 12 bases remaining between them. The CDR3 region has the DNA TGCGCCAGCAGACAGGAAGGGGGAGAGACCCAGTACTTC. This gives the protein CASRQEGGETQYF.

J is TRBJ2-5 and V is TRBV19; a possible D gene is TRBD2 (5 bases). CDR1 and CDR2 from the germline V gene are LNHDA and SQIVND (reference sequence). The CDR3 sequence is 14 residues long. Trimming took 5 bases from V and 8 from J, leaving 18 bases between them. The CDR3 loop is CASSPRGTVGTQYF. DNA of the CDR3: TGTGCCAGTAGTCCTCGGGGAACGGTGGGAACCCAGTACTTC. The whole variable domain, remainder taken from reference TRBV19 and TRBJ2-5, is DGGITQSPKYLFRKEGQNVTLSCEQNLNHDAMYWYRQDPGQGLRLIYYSQIVNDFQKGDIAEGYSVSREKKESFPLTVTSAQKNPTAFYLCASSPRGTVGTQYFGPGTRLLVL.

The CDR3 region is CASSLSAQGALGYGYTF. The CDR3 nucleotides are TGTGCCAGCAGCTTGTCTGCACAGGGGGCGCTAGGGTATGGCTACACCTTC. The genes are TRBV5-4 and TRBJ1-2; 9 bases fit TRBD1. V shed 1 base and J 5 bases; nucleotides not matched to a gene: 12. The CDR3 is 17 amino acids. Looked up from germline, CDR1 is SGHNT and CDR2 is YYREEE (reference sequence). The full variable domain, in which reference TRBV5-4 and TRBJ1-2 provide the parts outside the CDR3, is ETGVTQSPTHLIKTRGQQVTLRCSSQSGHNTVSWYQQALGQGPQFIFQYYREEENGRGNFPPRFSGLQFPNYSSELNVNALELDDSALYLCASSLSAQGALGYGYTFGSGTRLTVV.

This clone was recorded a few times. The rearrangement joins TRBV7-9 to TRBJ2-1; TRBD2 might be the D (6 bases). This CDR3 has 12 amino acids. Germline assignment: CDR1 SEHNR and CDR2 FQNEAQ (reference sequence). Trimming pared 2 bases from V and 10 bases from J, leaving 9 bases between. The CDR3 reads CASSLRGGEQFF. CDR3 bases: TGTGCCAGCAGCTTAAGAGGAGGGGAGCAGTTCTTC.

The rearrangement links TRBV6-5 to TRBJ1-2, with D unclear. Trimming stripped 4 bases from V and 4 bases from J, with 10 bases between. CDR3 length: 13 residues. Germline loops: CDR1 MNHEY, CDR2 SVGAGI. The CDR3 region is CASSLGPLYGYTF. The CDR3 DNA is TGTGCCAGCAGTTTAGGGCCACTCTATGGCTACACCTTC.

The chain uses TRBV5-1 and TRBJ2-5; perhaps TRBD2 as D (6 bases). The CDR3 covers 13 residues. Germline V gene lookup returns CDR1 SGHRS and CDR2 YFSETQ. V lost 6 bases and J 1 base, leaving 10 bases between the germline ends. As DNA, the CDR3 is TGCGCCAGCAATTCGGGGGTCCAAGAGACCCAGTACTTC. This translates into CASNSGVQETQYF.

This rearrangement joins TRBV7-9 to TRBJ1-2, with unresolved D. The germline V gene has CDR1 SEHNR and CDR2 FQNEAQ (reference sequence). The CDR3 loop spans 14 amino acids. The V gene lost 5 bases and the J gene lost 6 bases, with 16 bases spanning the gap. For the CDR3, the DNA is TGTGCCAGCAGCCCCCGAAGCGCCGCGCATGGCTACACCTTC. This sequence encodes CASSPRSAAHGYTF.

The chain employs TRBV7-9 and TRBJ2-7; 11 bases line up with TRBD2. V lost 6 bases, J lost 4 bases, and 5 bases stayed unmatched. The germline V gene encodes CDR1 SEHNR and CDR2 FQNEAQ (reference sequence). CDR3 length equals 14 residues. The CDR3 here is CASRAGTSGYEQYF. CDR3 nucleotides: TGTGCCAGCAGAGCCGGGACTAGCGGATACGAGCAGTACTTC.

This clone has just a few counts. The chain links TRBV20-1 to TRBJ2-5, with D maybe TRBD1 (6 bases). The V end was cut by 6 bases, the J end by 10 bases, with 15 bases between. The CDR3 totals 11 residues. The germline V gene has CDR1 DFQATT and CDR2 SNEGSKA (reference sequence). CDR3 sequence reads: CSAAPRGSQYF. The CDR3 nucleotides are TGCAGTGCAGCGCCCAGGGGTAGCCAGTACTTC.

V is TRBV19 and J is TRBJ2-7; 8 nucleotides align to TRBD1. Germline V gene data show CDR1 as LNHDA and CDR2 as SQIVND (reference sequence). V dropped 5 bases and J dropped 3; count of bases not matched to a gene: 6. This CDR3 is built from 14 residues. Written as DNA, the CDR3 is TGTGCCAGTAGTCTAACGGGACAGGTCTACGAGCAGTACTTC. Its protein product is CASSLTGQVYEQYF.

This sequence joins TRBV7-2 and TRBJ2-1; D call uncertain. V lost 1 base to trimming and J lost 0 bases, with 10 bases between them. This CDR3 has 16 residues. From germline, CDR1 is SGHTA and CDR2 FQGNSA. CDR3 residues: CASSLGGPSSYNEQFF. The CDR3, as DNA: TGTGCCAGCAGCTTAGGTGGCCCGAGCTCCTACAATGAGCAGTTCTTC. Looking up the rest from reference TRBV7-2 and TRBJ2-1 gives the full variable domain: GAGVSQSPSNKVTEKGKDVELRCDPISGHTALYWYRQSLGQGLEFLIYFQGNSAPDKSGLPSDRFSAERTGGSVSTLTIQRTQQEDSAVYLCASSLGGPSSYNEQFFGPGTRLTVL.

In this sample, this clone turned up a few times. The chain combines TRBV2 with TRBJ1-5; D not certain. V lost 4 bases and J 3 bases, leaving 10 bases between the germline ends. Germline V CDR1 and CDR2: SNHLY, FYNNEI. The CDR3 is 14 amino acids. As DNA, the CDR3 is TGTGCCAGCAGTGGGCAGAAAAACAATCAGCCCCAGCATTTT. Protein sequence: CASSGQKNNQPQHF.

The CDR3 DNA follows: TGCGCCAGCAGCCGGAATACGGGAGGATTCTCCTACGAGCAGTACTTC. Translated, it gives CASSRNTGGFSYEQYF. The rearrangement links TRBV4-1 to TRBJ2-7; 7 positions agree with TRBD2. The J segment lost 0 bases and the V segment lost 4 bases, leaving 9 bases of the junction unmatched. CDR3 length: 16 residues. Per germline, CDR1 MGHRA and CDR2 YSYEKL.

The chain combines TRBV6-1 with TRBJ2-3, with TRBD2 matching over 10 bases. Germline CDR1 and CDR2: MNHNS and SASEGT. The trim removed 6 bases at V and 0 bases at J, leaving 3 bases unmatched. This CDR3 spans 15 amino acids. Here the CDR3 reads CASRASGSSTDTQYF. CDR3 nucleotides: TGTGCCAGCAGGGCTAGCGGGAGTAGCACAGATACGCAGTATTTT.